Following are 2 T cell receptor beta chains from one sample sequenced in a study of OX40 agonist ivuxolimab in advanced cancers. Sequenced by immunoSEQ multiplex PCR; TCRdb stores in-frame clones only, minus some. The sample carries 72,000 or so clones, around 87% recorded once. The specimen comprised CD4+ or CD8+ T cells sorted from blood, sampled in a trial of the OX40 agonist ivuxolimab. The source is an adult with an advanced solid tumor such as melanoma, head and neck, liver or kidney cancer.

The chain employs TRBV5-4 and TRBJ2-3; 11 bases match TRBD2. V shed 2 bases, J shed 2 bases, and the junction held 7 bases outside the gene matches. The CDR3 covers 17 residues. Germline V gives CDR1 SGHNT, CDR2 YYREEE (reference sequence). This chain's CDR3 is CASSFPSGRRDTDTQYF. In nucleotides, the CDR3 is TGTGCCAGCAGCTTCCCTAGCGGGAGGCGGGACACAGATACGCAGTATTTT.

The chain employs TRBV5-1 and TRBJ2-7; possibly TRBD1 or TRBD2 for D (5 bases each). V lost 4 bases and J lost 6, with 23 bases in between. CDR1 and CDR2 (germline): SGHRS, YFSETQ. CDR3 length: 16 amino acids. The chain's CDR3 is CASSRNLGTGPPEQYF. The CDR3 nucleotides are TGCGCCAGCAGCCGGAACCTCGGGACCGGTCCCCCCGAGCAGTACTTC. The variable domain in full, with the rest retrieved from reference TRBV5-1 and TRBJ2-7, is KAGVTQTPRYLIKTRGQQVTLSCSPISGHRSVSWYQQTPGQGLQFLFEYFSETQRNKGNFPGRFSGRQFSNSRSEMNVSTLELGDSALYLCASSRNLGTGPPEQYFGPGTRLTVT.